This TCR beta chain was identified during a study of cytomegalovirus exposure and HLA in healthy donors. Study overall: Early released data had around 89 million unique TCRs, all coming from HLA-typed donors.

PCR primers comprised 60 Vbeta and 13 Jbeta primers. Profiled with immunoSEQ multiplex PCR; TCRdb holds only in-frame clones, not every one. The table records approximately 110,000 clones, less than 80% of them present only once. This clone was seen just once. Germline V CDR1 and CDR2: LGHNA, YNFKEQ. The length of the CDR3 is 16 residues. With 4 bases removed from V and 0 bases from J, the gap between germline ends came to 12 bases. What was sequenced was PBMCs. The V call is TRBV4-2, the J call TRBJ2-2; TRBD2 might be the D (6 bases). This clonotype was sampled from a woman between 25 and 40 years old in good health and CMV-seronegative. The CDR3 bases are TGTGCCAGCAGCCGCTCCAGCGGGTCGAACACCGGGGAGCTGTTTTTT. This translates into CASSRSSGSNTGELFF.